This TCR beta chain is drawn from a study of CD8+CD57+ T cells in acquired aplastic anemia. For the study at large: Sorted CD4+ and CD8+ cells gave an average of around 3.3 ug of DNA.

Investigators profiled TCR beta VDJ and CDR3 from genomic DNA template. In TCRdb, the reads were re-called with MiXCR into one record per CDR3 protein. Of over 250,000 distinct CDR3 sequences detected, around three fifths appear once; the ten largest clones hold under 1.5%. The V and J ends lost 6 bases and 10 bases respectively, with 18 bases between them. The CDR3 runs 13 residues. This clonotype has ten or more counts. Individuals selected for sequencing had exhibited CD8+CD57+ cell expansion on flow cytometry. V gene TRBV12-3 or TRBV12-4 combines with J gene TRBJ2-5; D uncertain. Specimen: sorted CD4+, CD8+, or CD8+CD57+ T cells (not recorded which) from PBMCs. This sequence originates from a human donor with aplastic anemia. DNA of the CDR3: TGTGCCAGCAGCCCCGGGTCTTACCCTCGCCAGTACTTC. This sequence encodes CASSPGSYPRQYF.